Presented here are 24 T cell receptor beta chains from one specimen sequenced in a study of shared clonotypes between healthy human individuals. Repertoires were generated with immunoSEQ multiplex PCR, while TCRdb's copy carries only in-frame clones and drops some. The sample lists about 380,000 clones, roughly 96% occurring once. Sequencing was done on a sample of memory CD8+ T cells sorted from blood. Sample subset: CD45RO+ cells pooled with CCR7-negative TemRA cells. Receptors were obtained from a man aged 30-40 years in good health.

The chain carries TRBV21-1 and TRBJ2-3; TRBD2 was called by the table and not checked on the DNA. TRBV21-1 is reported as a pseudogene. The CDR3 has 17 amino acids. The CDR3 DNA sequence: TGTGCCAGCAGCGAGGGACTAGCGGGAGAACTGACAGATACGCAGTATTTT. Translation: CASSEGLAGELTDTQYF.

The chain joins TRBV11-3 to TRBJ2-5; D perhaps matches TRBD2 (6 bases). The length of the CDR3 is 14 residues. V lost 5 bases to trimming and J lost 4 bases, with 14 bases between them. Looked up from germline, CDR1 is SGHNT and CDR2 is YENEEA. CDR3 coding DNA: TGTGCCAGCAGCCAAGGGAGGCCACCAGAGACCCAGTACTTC. Its translation is CASSQGRPPETQYF.

V usage is TRBV6-6 and J usage is TRBJ1-5, with D perhaps matching TRBD1 (6 bases). Looked up from germline, CDR1 is MNHNY and CDR2 is SVGAGI (reference sequence). Trimming cost V 6 bases and J 5 bases, with 14 bases left between them. The CDR3 consists of 14 residues. This chain's CDR3 is CASRRGFSDQPQHF. The CDR3 DNA sequence: TGTGCCAGCAGGAGGGGGTTCAGTGATCAGCCCCAGCATTTT.

Concerning this clone: Additional DNA sequences in this sample encode the identical CDR3. The chain uses TRBV28 and TRBJ1-3, with D unresolved. V was pared by 2 bases and J by 4 bases, with 3 bases between. The germline CDR1 and CDR2 sequences are MDHEN and SYDVKM. The CDR3 has 12 residues. The CDR3 is CASSLRGNTIYF. CDR3 coding DNA: TGTGCCAGCAGTTTAAGGGGAAACACCATATATTTT.

The chain combines TRBV27 with TRBJ2-3; 13 bases agree with TRBD2. The V gene end was trimmed by 1 base and the J gene end by 5 bases; junction bases not matched to a gene: 12. The CDR3 has 19 residues. Germline CDR1 reads MNHEY; CDR2 reads SMNVEV (reference sequence). The CDR3 sequence: CASSLFGLLAGGRQDTQYF. CDR3 in DNA: TGTGCCAGCAGTTTATTCGGACTACTAGCGGGAGGGCGACAAGATACGCAGTATTTT.

The chain joins TRBV4-2 to TRBJ2-5, with D unclear. Germline V lookup: CDR1 LGHNA, CDR2 YNFKEQ. The CDR3 runs to 13 residues. V lost 1 base to trimming and J lost 7 bases, with 10 bases between them. The CDR3 nucleotides are TGTGCCAGCAGCCAAGGAATTGGCGGGACCCAGTACTTC. As protein: CASSQGIGGTQYF.

This chain links TRBV30 with TRBJ1-2; possibly TRBD1 for D (5 bases). The CDR3 sequence is 11 residues long. Germline V lookup: CDR1 GTSNPN, CDR2 SVGIG (reference sequence). Trimming removed 3 bases at V and 8 bases at J, with 10 bases between. In DNA form, the CDR3 reads TGTGCCTGGAGGGGCAGGGAAGGCTACACCTTC. Translated: CAWRGREGYTF. The whole variable domain, filled in from reference TRBV30 and TRBJ1-2, reads SQTIHQWPATLVQPVGSPLSLECTVEGTSNPNLYWYRQAAGRGLQLLFYSVGIGQISSEVPQNLSASRPQDRQFILSSKKLLLSDSGFYLCAWRGREGYTFGSGTRLTVV.

The V and J genes are TRBV27 and TRBJ2-2; D gene uncertain. V dropped 6 bases and J dropped 1 base, with 12 bases sitting between them. From germline, CDR1 is MNHEY and CDR2 SMNVEV (reference sequence). This CDR3 spans 15 amino acids. The CDR3 reads CASSPLLRNTGELFF. As DNA, the CDR3 is TGTGCCAGCAGCCCTTTATTAAGGAACACCGGGGAGCTGTTTTTT.

The chain combines TRBV25-1 with TRBJ1-1; D remains ambiguous. Germline CDR1 MGHDK, CDR2 SYGVNS. V lost 1 base and J 5 bases, leaving 5 bases between the germline ends. The CDR3 has 12 amino acids. Here the CDR3 reads CASSESGTEAFF. The DNA for the CDR3 is TGTGCCAGCAGTGAATCCGGGACTGAAGCTTTCTTT.

The chain couples TRBV5-5 to TRBJ2-1; TRBD2 matches at 13 bases. CDR1 SGHKS and CDR2 YYEKEE come from the germline V gene (reference sequence). The CDR3 covers 18 residues. V shed 1 base and J 0 bases; nucleotides not matched to a gene: 4. The CDR3: CASSLRTSGGLSYNEQFF. CDR3 bases: TGTGCCAGCAGCTTGCGGACTAGCGGGGGTCTCTCCTACAATGAGCAGTTCTTC.

The chain carries TRBV7-8 and TRBJ1-5; 8 nucleotides align to TRBD1. Trimming at V came to 1 base and at J to 7 bases, leaving 6 bases not matched to a gene. CDR3 length equals 15 residues. Germline assignment: CDR1 SGHVS and CDR2 FQNEAQ. The CDR3 DNA reads TGTGCCAGCAGCTTAGAAGGGACAGGCGGCCAGCCCCAGCATTTT. Its translation: CASSLEGTGGQPQHF.

The chain joins TRBV6-6 to TRBJ1-2; the D is unclear. Germline CDR1 reads MNHNY; CDR2 reads SVGAGI (reference sequence). V was shortened by 2 bases and J by 10 bases, with 8 bases between the two germline ends. This CDR3 comprises 11 residues. CDR3 residues: CASSYESLYTF. The DNA of the CDR3 is TGTGCCAGCAGTTACGAGTCCCTCTACACCTTC.

The rearrangement links TRBV5-4 to TRBJ2-1; D gene unclear. The CDR3 consists of 12 residues. Germline CDR1 reads SGHNT; CDR2 reads YYREEE (reference sequence). The V and J ends lost 3 bases and 2 bases respectively, with 3 bases between them. The CDR3 DNA reads TGTGCCAGCAGCTCCACCTACAATGAGCAGTTCTTC. Encoded protein: CASSSTYNEQFF.

The chain has TRBV10-2 and TRBJ2-7; TRBD2 aligns across 7 bases. Germline-derived CDR1 and CDR2 are WSHSY and SAAADI. The CDR3 runs to 14 residues. With V trimmed by 10 bases and J by 3 bases, 12 bases remained unmatched. CDR3 region: CATSWWGRGYEQYF. For the CDR3, the DNA is TGCGCCACCTCATGGTGGGGGAGGGGCTACGAGCAGTACTTC.

The chain carries TRBV9 and TRBJ2-5, with 7 bases that match TRBD2. After removal of 4 bases from V and 2 bases from J, the junction contained 11 bases not matched to a gene. Germline CDR1 reads SGDLS; CDR2 reads YYNGEE. The CDR3 runs to 16 residues. The CDR3 DNA is TGTGCCAGCAGCCCGGGACTAAGGAAACCTCAAGAGACCCAGTACTTC. Its translation: CASSPGLRKPQETQYF.

This chain links TRBV6-5 with TRBJ2-1; D is possibly TRBD2 (5 bases). The germline V gene encodes CDR1 MNHEY and CDR2 SVGAGI. The CDR3 loop spans 12 amino acids. The V gene lost 4 bases and the J gene lost 6 bases, with 7 bases spanning the gap. CDR3 nucleotides: TGTGCCAGCAGTTGGAGCGGCAATGAGCAGTTCTTC. It specifies CASSWSGNEQFF.

V gene TRBV5-8 combines with J gene TRBJ2-7, with D possibly being TRBD1 or TRBD2 (6 bases each). Germline CDR1 reads SGHTS; CDR2 reads YDEGEE. The CDR3 loop spans 14 amino acids. V gave up 1 base and J gave up 0 bases, with 8 bases separating them. Here the CDR3 reads CASSLWGASYEQYF. The CDR3, as DNA: TGTGCCAGCAGCTTGTGGGGGGCCTCCTACGAGCAGTACTTC.

The gene calls are TRBV29-1 and TRBJ1-1; D ambiguous. CDR1 and CDR2 (germline): SQVTM, ANQGSEA. The V gene lost 6 bases and the J gene lost 8 bases, with 10 bases spanning the gap. This CDR3 has 10 amino acids. The chain's CDR3 is CSVRLEEAFF. In DNA form, the CDR3 reads TGCAGCGTCCGACTTGAGGAAGCTTTCTTT.

The chain joins TRBV28 to TRBJ1-1, with D possibly matching TRBD1 (5 bases). In germline, CDR1 is MDHEN, CDR2 SYDVKM. V lost 6 bases to trimming and J lost 1 base, with 12 bases between them. The CDR3 contains 14 residues. The CDR3 sequence: CASSYGGENTEAFF. CDR3 DNA sequence: TGTGCCAGCAGCTACGGGGGAGAGAACACTGAAGCTTTCTTT.

The gene calls are TRBV27 and TRBJ1-1; possibly TRBD1 for D (5 bases). The CDR3 is 21 amino acids. V was trimmed by 1 base and J by 3 bases, leaving 30 bases between them. CDR1 and CDR2 from the germline V gene are MNHEY and SMNVEV (reference sequence). The DNA for the CDR3 is TGTGCCAGCAGTTTATACCCATCACCCTTTGGGGCGCTTATTAAGGACACTGAAGCTTTCTTT. Protein: CASSLYPSPFGALIKDTEAFF.

This clone was seen just once. The chain uses TRBV5-1 and TRBJ2-7; possible D gene TRBD1, 7 bases. The CDR3 is 15 residues long. Germline V CDR1 and CDR2: SGHRS, YFSETQ. The V end was cut by 2 bases, the J end by 5 bases, with 17 bases between. This chain's CDR3 is CASSLYTGAGNEQYF. DNA for the CDR3: TGCGCCAGCAGCTTATACACAGGGGCGGGGAACGAGCAGTACTTC.

This chain joins TRBV4-2 and TRBJ2-1; 7 nucleotides agree with TRBD2. The germline V gene encodes CDR1 LGHNA and CDR2 YNFKEQ. The length of the CDR3 is 16 residues. V was pared by 1 base and J by 4 bases, with 7 bases of the junction left unmatched. The DNA for the CDR3 is TGTGCCAGCAGCCAAGCAGTGAGCGGGATTTACAATGAGCAGTTCTTC. Translated, it gives CASSQAVSGIYNEQFF.

Note on this clone: Within the sample, other DNA sequences also encode this same CDR3. The CDR3 region has the DNA TGTGCCAGCAGCTTTAGCGGGGGCACAGATACGCAGTATTTT. As protein: CASSFSGGTDTQYF. V gene TRBV7-2 combines with J gene TRBJ2-3, with TRBD2 matching over 8 bases. Looked up from germline, CDR1 is SGHTA and CDR2 is FQGNSA. CDR3 length equals 14 residues. The V gene end was trimmed by 3 bases and the J gene end by 1 base; junction bases not matched to a gene: 0.

The genes are TRBV19 and TRBJ2-1; a possible D gene is TRBD1 (5 bases). This CDR3 contains 13 residues. Germline CDR1 LNHDA, CDR2 SQIVND (reference sequence). V was shortened by 3 bases and J by 7 bases, with 10 bases between the two germline ends. CDR3 protein: CASSMVGVNEQFF. In DNA form, the CDR3 reads TGTGCCAGTAGTATGGTAGGGGTAAATGAGCAGTTCTTC.